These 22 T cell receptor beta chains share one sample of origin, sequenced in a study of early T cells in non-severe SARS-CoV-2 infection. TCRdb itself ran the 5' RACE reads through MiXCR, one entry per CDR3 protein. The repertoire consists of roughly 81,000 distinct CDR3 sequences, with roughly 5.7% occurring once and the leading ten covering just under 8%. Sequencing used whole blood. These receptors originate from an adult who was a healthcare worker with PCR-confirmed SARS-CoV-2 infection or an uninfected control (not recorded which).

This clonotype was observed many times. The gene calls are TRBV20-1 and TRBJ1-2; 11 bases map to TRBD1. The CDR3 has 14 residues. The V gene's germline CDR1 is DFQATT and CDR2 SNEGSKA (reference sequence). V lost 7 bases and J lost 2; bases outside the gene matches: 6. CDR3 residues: CSVQDRGRNYGYTF. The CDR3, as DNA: TGCAGTGTACAGGACAGGGGGCGCAACTATGGCTACACCTTC.

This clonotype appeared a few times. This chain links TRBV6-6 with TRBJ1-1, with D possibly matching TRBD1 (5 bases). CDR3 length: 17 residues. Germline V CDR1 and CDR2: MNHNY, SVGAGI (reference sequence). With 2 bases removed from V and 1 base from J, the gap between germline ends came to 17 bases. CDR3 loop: CASSYRQKRTENTEAFF. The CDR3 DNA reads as TGTGCCAGCAGTTACCGACAGAAACGGACGGAGAACACTGAAGCTTTCTTT.

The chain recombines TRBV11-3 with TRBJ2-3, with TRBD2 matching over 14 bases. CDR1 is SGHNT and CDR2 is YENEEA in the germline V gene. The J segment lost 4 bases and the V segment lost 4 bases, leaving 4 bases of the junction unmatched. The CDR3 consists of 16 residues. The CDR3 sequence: CASSSGTSGRADTQYF. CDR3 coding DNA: TGTGCCAGCAGCTCGGGGACTAGCGGGAGAGCAGATACGCAGTATTTT.

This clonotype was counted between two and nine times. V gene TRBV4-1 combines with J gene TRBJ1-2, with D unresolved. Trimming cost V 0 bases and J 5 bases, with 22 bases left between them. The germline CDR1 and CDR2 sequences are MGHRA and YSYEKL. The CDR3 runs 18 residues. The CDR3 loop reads CASSQERQLTDLTYGYTF. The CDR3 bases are TGCGCCAGCAGCCAAGAACGGCAGCTAACAGACCTTACTTATGGCTACACCTTC.

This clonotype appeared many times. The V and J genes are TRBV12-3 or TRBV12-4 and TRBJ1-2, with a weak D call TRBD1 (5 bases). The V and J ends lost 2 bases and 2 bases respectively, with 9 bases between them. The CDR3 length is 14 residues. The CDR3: CASSLLGENYGYTF. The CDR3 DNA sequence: TGTGCCAGCAGTTTATTAGGGGAAAACTATGGCTACACCTTC.

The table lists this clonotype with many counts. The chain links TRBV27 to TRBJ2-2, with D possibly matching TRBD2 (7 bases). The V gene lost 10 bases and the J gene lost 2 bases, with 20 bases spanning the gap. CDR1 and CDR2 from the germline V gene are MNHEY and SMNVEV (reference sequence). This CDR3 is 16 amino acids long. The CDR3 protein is CATRRGGALNTGELFF. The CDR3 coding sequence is TGTGCCACCCGGCGTGGGGGGGCCCTTAACACCGGGGAGCTGTTTTTT.

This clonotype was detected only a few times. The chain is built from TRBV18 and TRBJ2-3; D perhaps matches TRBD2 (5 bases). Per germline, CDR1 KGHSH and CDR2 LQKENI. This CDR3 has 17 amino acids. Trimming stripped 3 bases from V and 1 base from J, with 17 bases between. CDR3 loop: CASSPPARAAGTDTQYF. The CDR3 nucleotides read TGTGCCAGCTCACCCCCCGCCCGGGCAGCGGGCACAGATACGCAGTATTTT.

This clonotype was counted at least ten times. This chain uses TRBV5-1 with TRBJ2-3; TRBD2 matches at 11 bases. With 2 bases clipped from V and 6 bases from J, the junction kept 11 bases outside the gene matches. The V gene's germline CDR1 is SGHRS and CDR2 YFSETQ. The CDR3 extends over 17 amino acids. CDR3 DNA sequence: TGCGCCAGCAGCTTATTAGCGGGGGGGCCGGGAATGGATACGCAGTATTTT. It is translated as CASSLLAGGPGMDTQYF.

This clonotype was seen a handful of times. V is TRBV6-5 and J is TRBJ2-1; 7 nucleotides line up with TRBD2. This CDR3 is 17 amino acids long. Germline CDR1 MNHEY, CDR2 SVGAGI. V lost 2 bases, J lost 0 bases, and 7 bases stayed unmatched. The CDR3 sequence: CASSYGVRGSSYNEQFF. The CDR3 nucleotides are TGTGCCAGCAGTTACGGAGTGCGGGGGAGCTCCTACAATGAGCAGTTCTTC.

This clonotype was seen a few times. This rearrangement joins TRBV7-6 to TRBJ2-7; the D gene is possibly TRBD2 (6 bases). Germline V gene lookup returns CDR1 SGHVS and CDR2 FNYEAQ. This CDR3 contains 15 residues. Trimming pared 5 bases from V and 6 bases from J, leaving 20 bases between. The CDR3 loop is CASSLTGVLPLEQYF. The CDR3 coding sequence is TGTGCCAGCAGCCTAACGGGAGTTCTCCCTCTCGAGCAGTACTTC.

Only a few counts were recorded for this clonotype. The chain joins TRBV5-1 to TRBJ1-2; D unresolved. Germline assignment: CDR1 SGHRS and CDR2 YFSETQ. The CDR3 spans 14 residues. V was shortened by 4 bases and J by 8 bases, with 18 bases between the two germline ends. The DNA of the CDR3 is TGCGCCAGCAGCCCGGCCGACGGCCCTTGGGGCTACACCTTC. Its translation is CASSPADGPWGYTF.

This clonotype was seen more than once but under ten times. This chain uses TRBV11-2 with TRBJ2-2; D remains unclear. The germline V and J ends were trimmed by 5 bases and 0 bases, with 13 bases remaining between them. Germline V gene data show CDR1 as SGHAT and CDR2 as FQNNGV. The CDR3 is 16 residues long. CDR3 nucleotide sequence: TGTGCCAGCAGCCAACAGATAGCCGCGAACACCGGGGAGCTGTTTTTT. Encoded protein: CASSQQIAANTGELFF.

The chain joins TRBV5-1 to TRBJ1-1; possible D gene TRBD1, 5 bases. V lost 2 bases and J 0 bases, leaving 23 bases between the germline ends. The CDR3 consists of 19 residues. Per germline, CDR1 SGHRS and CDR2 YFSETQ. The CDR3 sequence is CASSFGGGRKSGMNTEAFF. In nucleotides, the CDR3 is TGCGCCAGCAGCTTTGGGGGAGGGCGTAAGTCTGGTATGAACACTGAAGCTTTCTTT.

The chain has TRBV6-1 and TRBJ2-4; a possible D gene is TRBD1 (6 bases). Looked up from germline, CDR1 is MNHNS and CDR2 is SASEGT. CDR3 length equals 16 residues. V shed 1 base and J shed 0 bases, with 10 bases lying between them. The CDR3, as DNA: TGTGCCAGCAGTGAAGATTTCAGGGGAGCCAAAAACATTCAGTACTTC. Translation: CASSEDFRGAKNIQYF.

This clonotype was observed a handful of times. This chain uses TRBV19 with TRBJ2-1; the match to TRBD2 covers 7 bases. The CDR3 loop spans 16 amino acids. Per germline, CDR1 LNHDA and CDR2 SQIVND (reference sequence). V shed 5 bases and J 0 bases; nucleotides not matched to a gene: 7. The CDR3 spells CASSDGSGISYNEQFF. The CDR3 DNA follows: TGTGCCAGTAGTGACGGAAGCGGGATCTCCTACAATGAGCAGTTCTTC.

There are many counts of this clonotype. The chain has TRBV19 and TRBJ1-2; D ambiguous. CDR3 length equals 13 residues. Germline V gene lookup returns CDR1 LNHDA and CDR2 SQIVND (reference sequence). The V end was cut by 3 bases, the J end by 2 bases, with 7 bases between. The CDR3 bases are TGTGCCAGTAGTATTGACGGGAACTATGGCTACACCTTC. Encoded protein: CASSIDGNYGYTF.

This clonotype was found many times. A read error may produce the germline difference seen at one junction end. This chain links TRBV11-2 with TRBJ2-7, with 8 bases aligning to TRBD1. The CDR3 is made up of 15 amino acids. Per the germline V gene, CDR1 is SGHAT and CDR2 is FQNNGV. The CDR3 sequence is CASSLDRQGIHEQYF. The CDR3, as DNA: TGTGCCAGCAGCCTAGACCGACAGGGGATCCACGAGCAGTACTTC.

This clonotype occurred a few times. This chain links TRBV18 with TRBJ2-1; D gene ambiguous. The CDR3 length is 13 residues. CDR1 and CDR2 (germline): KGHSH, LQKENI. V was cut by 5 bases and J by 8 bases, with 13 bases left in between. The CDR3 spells CASSSRRNHEQFF. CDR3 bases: TGTGCCAGCTCAAGCAGACGTAACCATGAGCAGTTCTTC.

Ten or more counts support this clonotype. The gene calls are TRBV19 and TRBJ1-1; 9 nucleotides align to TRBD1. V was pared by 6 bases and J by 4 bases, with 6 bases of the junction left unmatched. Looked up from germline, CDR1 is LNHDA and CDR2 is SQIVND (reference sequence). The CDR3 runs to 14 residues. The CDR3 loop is CASRAGQGPTEAFF. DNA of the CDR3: TGTGCCAGTAGGGCGGGACAGGGCCCCACTGAAGCTTTCTTT.

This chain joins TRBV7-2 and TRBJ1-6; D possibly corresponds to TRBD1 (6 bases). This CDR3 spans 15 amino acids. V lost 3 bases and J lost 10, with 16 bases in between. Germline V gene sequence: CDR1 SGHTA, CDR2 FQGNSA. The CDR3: CASSFAGGGKSPLHF. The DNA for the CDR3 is TGTGCCAGCAGCTTTGCGGGGGGCGGGAAATCACCCCTCCACTTT.

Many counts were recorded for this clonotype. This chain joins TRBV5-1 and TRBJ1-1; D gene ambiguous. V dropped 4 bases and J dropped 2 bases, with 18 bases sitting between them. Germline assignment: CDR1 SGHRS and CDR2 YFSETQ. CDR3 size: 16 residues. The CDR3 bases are TGCGCCAGCAGCGGAATGTACGGACGGACCAACACTGAAGCTTTCTTT. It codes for CASSGMYGRTNTEAFF. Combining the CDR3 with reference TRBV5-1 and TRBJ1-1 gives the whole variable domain KAGVTQTPRYLIKTRGQQVTLSCSPISGHRSVSWYQQTPGQGLQFLFEYFSETQRNKGNFPGRFSGRQFSNSRSEMNVSTLELGDSALYLCASSGMYGRTNTEAFFGQGTRLTVV.

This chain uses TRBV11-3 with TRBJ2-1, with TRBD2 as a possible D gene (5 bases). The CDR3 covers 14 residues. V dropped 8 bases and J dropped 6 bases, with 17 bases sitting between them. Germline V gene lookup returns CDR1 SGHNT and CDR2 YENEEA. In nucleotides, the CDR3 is TGTGCCAGCGCCGCTGGGAGTCCCCCCAATGAGCAGTTCTTC. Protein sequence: CASAAGSPPNEQFF.